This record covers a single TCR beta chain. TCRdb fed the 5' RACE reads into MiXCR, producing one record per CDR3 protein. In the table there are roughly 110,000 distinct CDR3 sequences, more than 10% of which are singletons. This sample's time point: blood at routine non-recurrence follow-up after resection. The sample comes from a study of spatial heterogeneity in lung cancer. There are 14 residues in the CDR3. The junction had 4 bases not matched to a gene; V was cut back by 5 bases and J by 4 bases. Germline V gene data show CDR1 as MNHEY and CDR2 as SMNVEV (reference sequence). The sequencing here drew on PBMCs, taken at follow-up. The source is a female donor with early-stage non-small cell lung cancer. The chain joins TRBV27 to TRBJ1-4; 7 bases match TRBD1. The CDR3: CASSDRDSNEKLFF. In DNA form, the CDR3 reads TGTGCCAGCAGTGACCGGGACAGTAATGAAAAACTGTTTTTT.